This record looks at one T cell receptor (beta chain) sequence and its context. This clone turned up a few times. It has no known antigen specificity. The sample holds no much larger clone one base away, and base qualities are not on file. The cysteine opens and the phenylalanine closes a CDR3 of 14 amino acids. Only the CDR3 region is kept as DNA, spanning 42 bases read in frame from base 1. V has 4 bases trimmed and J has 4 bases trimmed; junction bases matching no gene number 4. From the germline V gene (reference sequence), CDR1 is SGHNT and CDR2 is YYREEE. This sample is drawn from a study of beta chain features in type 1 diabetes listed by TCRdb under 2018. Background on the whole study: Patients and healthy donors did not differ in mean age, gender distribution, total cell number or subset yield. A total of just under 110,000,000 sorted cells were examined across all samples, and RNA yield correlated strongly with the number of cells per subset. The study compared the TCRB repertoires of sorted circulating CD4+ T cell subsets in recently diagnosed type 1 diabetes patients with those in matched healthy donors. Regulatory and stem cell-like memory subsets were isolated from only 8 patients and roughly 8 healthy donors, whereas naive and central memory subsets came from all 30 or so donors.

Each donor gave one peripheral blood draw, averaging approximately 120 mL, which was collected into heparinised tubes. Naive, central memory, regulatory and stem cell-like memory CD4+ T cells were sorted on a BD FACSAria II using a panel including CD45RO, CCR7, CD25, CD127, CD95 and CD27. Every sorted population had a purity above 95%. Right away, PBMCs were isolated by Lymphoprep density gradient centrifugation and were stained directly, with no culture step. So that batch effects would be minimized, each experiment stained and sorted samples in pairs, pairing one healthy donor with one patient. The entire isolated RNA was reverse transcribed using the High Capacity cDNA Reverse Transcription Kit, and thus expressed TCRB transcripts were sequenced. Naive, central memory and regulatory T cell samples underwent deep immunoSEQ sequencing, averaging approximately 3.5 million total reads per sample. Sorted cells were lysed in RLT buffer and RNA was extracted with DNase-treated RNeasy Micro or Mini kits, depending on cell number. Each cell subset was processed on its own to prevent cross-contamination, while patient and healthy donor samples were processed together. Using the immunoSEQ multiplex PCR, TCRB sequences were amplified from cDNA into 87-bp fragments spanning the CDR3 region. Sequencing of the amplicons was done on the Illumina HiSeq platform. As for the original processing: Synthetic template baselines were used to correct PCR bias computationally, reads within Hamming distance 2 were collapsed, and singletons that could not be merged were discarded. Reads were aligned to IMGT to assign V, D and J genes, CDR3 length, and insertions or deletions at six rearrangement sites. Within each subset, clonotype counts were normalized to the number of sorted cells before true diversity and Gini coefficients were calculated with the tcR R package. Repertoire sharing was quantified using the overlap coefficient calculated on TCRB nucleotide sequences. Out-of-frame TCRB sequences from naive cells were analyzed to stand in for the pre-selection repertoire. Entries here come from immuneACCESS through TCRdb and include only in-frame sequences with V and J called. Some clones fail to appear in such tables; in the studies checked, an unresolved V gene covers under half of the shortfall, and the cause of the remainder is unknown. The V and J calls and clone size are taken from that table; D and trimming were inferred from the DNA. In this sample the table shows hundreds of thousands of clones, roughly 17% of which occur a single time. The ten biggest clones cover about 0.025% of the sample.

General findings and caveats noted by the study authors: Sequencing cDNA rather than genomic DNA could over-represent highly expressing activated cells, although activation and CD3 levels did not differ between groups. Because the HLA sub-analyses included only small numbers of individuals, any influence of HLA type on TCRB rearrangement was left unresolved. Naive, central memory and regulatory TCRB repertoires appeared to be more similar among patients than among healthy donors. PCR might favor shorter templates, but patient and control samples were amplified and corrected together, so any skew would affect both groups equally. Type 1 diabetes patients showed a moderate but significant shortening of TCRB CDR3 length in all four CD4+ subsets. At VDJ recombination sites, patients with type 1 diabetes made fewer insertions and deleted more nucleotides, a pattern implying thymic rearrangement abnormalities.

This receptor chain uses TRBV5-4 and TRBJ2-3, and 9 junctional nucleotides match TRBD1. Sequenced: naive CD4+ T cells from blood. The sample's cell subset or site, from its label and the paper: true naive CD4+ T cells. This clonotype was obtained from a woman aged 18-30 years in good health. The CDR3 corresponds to CASSQGQGSDTQYF. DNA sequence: TGTGCCAGCAGCCAGGGACAGGGCTCAGATACGCAGTATTTT.